These 27 T cell receptor beta chains were sequenced from one sample in a study of OX40 agonist ivuxolimab in advanced cancers. Library preparation was by the immunoSEQ multiplex PCR assay. TCRdb carries this immuneACCESS record with in-frame sequences only. Its versions omit some clonotypes, under half of them owing to an unresolved V gene in the studies checked, with the rest unexplained. The sample records roughly 55,000 clones, 60% to 80% of which are singletons. The top ten clones comprise around 4.6% of the sample. Source: CD4+ or CD8+ T cells sorted from blood, taken in a trial of the OX40 agonist ivuxolimab. The receptors derive from an adult with an advanced solid tumor such as melanoma, head and neck, liver or kidney cancer.

V usage is TRBV5-6 and J usage is TRBJ1-2, with 7 bases fitting TRBD1. Per the germline V gene, CDR1 is SGHDT and CDR2 is YYEEEE. V trimming: 6 bases; J trimming: 4 bases; junction bases outside the gene matches: 6. CDR3 length: 13 amino acids. CDR3 sequence: CASILQGVYGYTF. The CDR3 region has the DNA TGTGCCAGCATCCTTCAGGGGGTCTATGGCTACACCTTC.

V gene TRBV29-1 combines with J gene TRBJ1-5; D gene ambiguous. Germline assignment: CDR1 SQVTM and CDR2 ANQGSEA. Between the trimmed V and J ends, which lost 4 bases and 3 bases, there was a span of 10 bases. The CDR3 sequence is 13 residues long. This chain's CDR3 is CSVGPGPNQPQHF. CDR3 DNA sequence: TGCAGCGTTGGCCCGGGCCCCAATCAGCCCCAGCATTTT.

The genes are TRBV6-5 and TRBJ2-1; 10 positions agree with TRBD2. Germline V gene lookup returns CDR1 MNHEY and CDR2 SVGAGI. V gave up 2 bases and J gave up 7 bases; unmatched junction bases: 8. The CDR3 totals 16 residues. The CDR3 sequence is CASSYIALAGANEQFF. The CDR3 DNA reads as TGTGCCAGCAGTTACATCGCGCTAGCGGGAGCGAATGAGCAGTTCTTC.

The chain couples TRBV28 to TRBJ1-5, with 7 bases fitting TRBD1. The V and J ends lost 7 bases and 6 bases, in that order; junction bases with no gene match: 9. The germline V gene has CDR1 MDHEN and CDR2 SYDVKM. The CDR3 has 14 residues. The CDR3 region has the DNA TGTGCCAGCACCCACGACAGGGTGGGTCAGCCCCAGCATTTT. It translates to CASTHDRVGQPQHF.

V is TRBV29-1 and J is TRBJ2-1; D might be TRBD1 or TRBD2, each matching 5 bases. Germline V gene data show CDR1 as SQVTM and CDR2 as ANQGSEA. V gave up 3 bases and J gave up 9 bases, with 15 bases separating them. This CDR3 has 13 residues. CDR3 nucleotide sequence: TGCAGCGTTGAGTGGCAGGGTGGGACTGAGCAGTTCTTC. Its translation: CSVEWQGGTEQFF.

This chain connects TRBV18 to TRBJ2-3; D gene unclear. CDR3 length: 11 amino acids. Germline CDR1 is KGHSH and CDR2 is LQKENI. Trimming left V 6 bases short and J 11 bases short, with 12 bases between. Here the CDR3 DNA reads TGTGCCAGCTCTCCAGACGCGAGGCAGTATTTT. This encodes CASSPDARQYF. Supplemented by reference TRBV18 and TRBJ2-3, the full variable domain reads NAGVMQNPRHLVRRRGQEARLRCSPMKGHSHVYWYRQLPEEGLKFMVYLQKENIIDESGMPKERFSAEFPKEGPSILRIQQVVRGDSAAYFCASSPDARQYFGPGTRLTVL.

J is TRBJ2-3 and V is TRBV10-3; no definite D call. Germline CDR1 is ENHRY and CDR2 is SYGVKD. CDR3 length equals 16 residues. Trimming removed 3 bases at V and 1 base at J, with 14 bases between. The CDR3 DNA reads TGTGCCATCAGTGAAGGGATGACTCTCGGCACAGATACGCAGTATTTT. Translating it yields CAISEGMTLGTDTQYF.

V gene TRBV18 combines with J gene TRBJ2-5; 8 bases fit TRBD1. V lost 4 bases, J lost 5 bases, and 6 bases stayed unmatched. CDR3 length: 14 residues. The germline CDR1 and CDR2 sequences are KGHSH and LQKENI. The CDR3 is CASSLGQGRETQYF. In nucleotides, the CDR3 is TGTGCCAGCTCACTCGGACAGGGCAGGGAGACCCAGTACTTC.

V is TRBV11-2 and J is TRBJ2-5; tentative D call: TRBD2 (6 bases). CDR3 size: 15 residues. Germline V gives CDR1 SGHAT, CDR2 FQNNGV. The V end was cut by 0 bases, the J end by 5 bases, with 13 bases between. The CDR3 DNA reads TGTGCCAGCAGCTTAGAGTGGTCGGAGGGGGAGACCCAGTACTTC. Encoded protein: CASSLEWSEGETQYF. Drawing the rest from reference TRBV11-2 and TRBJ2-5, the complete variable domain is EAGVAQSPRYKIIEKRQSVAFWCNPISGHATLYWYQQILGQGPKLLIQFQNNGVVDDSQLPKDRFSAERLKGVDSTLKIQPAKLEDSAVYLCASSLEWSEGETQYFGPGTRLLVL.

V and J are TRBV19 and TRBJ1-1; D remains unclear. The CDR3 is 15 residues long. The V end was cut by 7 bases, the J end by 8 bases, with 23 bases between. CDR1 is LNHDA and CDR2 is SQIVND in the germline V gene (reference sequence). The CDR3: CASTSQSAGGGEAFF. The CDR3 nucleotides are TGTGCCAGTACCTCTCAGTCCGCCGGCGGCGGCGAAGCTTTCTTT.

The rearrangement joins TRBV15 to TRBJ2-7; 11 nucleotides agree with TRBD1. The CDR3 runs to 15 residues. Looked up from germline, CDR1 is LNHNV and CDR2 is YYDKDF (reference sequence). V dropped 7 bases and J dropped 0; count of bases not matched to a gene: 5. The CDR3 sequence: CATNLGQGASYEQYF. CDR3 bases: TGTGCCACCAACCTAGGACAGGGGGCCTCCTACGAGCAGTACTTC.

V usage is TRBV10-2 and J usage is TRBJ2-7, with D possibly TRBD2 on 6 matching bases. V was trimmed by 6 bases and J by 5 bases, leaving 20 bases between them. This CDR3 comprises 15 residues. Germline values: CDR1 WSHSY, CDR2 SAAADI. In DNA form, the CDR3 reads TGCGCCAGCAGCCCCCCCGGGACTGTCCTCGACGAGCAGTACTTC. Translated: CASSPPGTVLDEQYF.

J is TRBJ1-4 and V is TRBV9; D is perhaps TRBD1 (5 bases). V lost 3 bases to trimming and J lost 0 bases, with 21 bases between them. From germline, CDR1 is SGDLS and CDR2 YYNGEE. The CDR3 runs to 19 residues. CDR3 loop: CASSAQGVGSRATNEKLFF. CDR3 in DNA: TGTGCCAGCAGCGCCCAGGGAGTTGGTAGCCGTGCAACTAATGAAAAACTGTTTTTT.

The chain combines TRBV6-6 with TRBJ1-6; D is perhaps TRBD1 (6 bases). CDR3 length: 15 residues. CDR1 is MNHNY and CDR2 is SVGAGI in the germline V gene (reference sequence). V lost 2 bases to trimming and J lost 6 bases, with 11 bases between them. This CDR3 reads CASSYADRFNSPLHF. The CDR3 bases are TGTGCCAGCAGTTACGCCGACAGGTTTAATTCACCCCTCCACTTT.

This chain links TRBV11-2 with TRBJ2-3; 7 nucleotides align to TRBD1. Germline CDR1 and CDR2: SGHAT and FQNNGV. Trimming took 5 bases from V and 2 from J; bases not matched to a gene: 7. This CDR3 has 15 residues. In DNA, the CDR3 is TGTGCCAGCAGCCCTGGACAGGCCCCCACAGATACGCAGTATTTT. Its translation is CASSPGQAPTDTQYF.

The genes are TRBV19 and TRBJ1-4; D gene uncertain. V was shortened by 5 bases and J by 4 bases, with 20 bases between the two germline ends. CDR3 length equals 17 residues. Germline V gives CDR1 LNHDA, CDR2 SQIVND (reference sequence). In DNA, the CDR3 is TGTGCCAGTAGTCCATACGGCCCGGTGGGCATTAATGAAAAACTGTTTTTT. It codes for CASSPYGPVGINEKLFF.

The chain combines TRBV10-3 with TRBJ2-7, with no clear D. The V gene lost 2 bases and the J gene lost 2 bases, with 13 bases spanning the gap. Germline V lookup: CDR1 ENHRY, CDR2 SYGVKD. CDR3 length equals 15 residues. The CDR3 loop reads CAISEMTEKPYEQYF. Here the CDR3 DNA reads TGTGCCATCAGTGAGATGACGGAAAAACCCTACGAGCAGTACTTC.

J is TRBJ2-4 and V is TRBV11-2, with 11 positions matching TRBD2. Germline CDR1 reads SGHAT; CDR2 reads FQNNGV. The CDR3 length is 16 residues. V lost 5 bases to trimming and J lost 7 bases; unmatched junction nucleotides: 10. CDR3 sequence reads: CASSDVAGGISNIQYF. The CDR3 nucleotides are TGTGCCAGCAGCGACGTAGCGGGGGGGATATCGAACATTCAGTACTTC.

The chain employs TRBV4-3 and TRBJ2-3; no clear D. Trimming removed 3 bases from V and 5 bases from J, with 12 bases in between. This CDR3 is built from 14 residues. Germline V gives CDR1 LGHNA, CDR2 YSLEER. In nucleotides, the CDR3 is TGCGCCAGCAGCCAGATCGTTCTCGGAGATACGCAGTATTTT. Protein sequence: CASSQIVLGDTQYF.

This clone was counted a few times. The chain carries TRBV4-3 and TRBJ1-2, with D tentatively TRBD1 (6 bases). CDR1 is LGHNA, CDR2 YSLEER, per germline. Trimming stripped 0 bases from V and 4 bases from J, with 15 bases between. CDR3 length: 16 amino acids. The CDR3 region is CASSQDLAGVVYGYTF. In DNA form, the CDR3 reads TGCGCCAGCAGCCAAGATCTGGCAGGGGTTGTCTATGGCTACACCTTC.

The chain joins TRBV29-1 to TRBJ1-3, with TRBD1 identical over 10 bases. This CDR3 is built from 14 residues. Per germline, CDR1 SQVTM and CDR2 ANQGSEA. J lost 4 bases, V lost 7 bases, and 7 bases had no gene match. The CDR3 DNA sequence: TGCAGCGCCTCCGGGACAGGGGTCGGAAACACCATATATTTT. Its protein product is CSASGTGVGNTIYF.

This rearrangement joins TRBV27 to TRBJ1-3; the D is unclear. V was trimmed by 4 bases and J by 2 bases, leaving 18 bases between them. The germline V gene has CDR1 MNHEY and CDR2 SMNVEV (reference sequence). The CDR3 has 17 residues. The CDR3 region is CASSSSLAAIAGNTIYF. The CDR3, as DNA: TGTGCCAGCAGTTCCTCCCTGGCGGCGATAGCTGGAAACACCATATATTTT.

This clone occurred once. The V call is TRBV9, the J call TRBJ2-3; D not resolved. Trimming removed 0 bases from V and 2 bases from J, with 7 bases in between. The length of the CDR3 is 14 residues. Germline V gene sequence: CDR1 SGDLS, CDR2 YYNGEE. In DNA form, the CDR3 reads TGTGCCAGCAGCGTAGCGGTTGACACAGATACGCAGTATTTT. Amino acids: CASSVAVDTDTQYF.

The chain joins TRBV19 to TRBJ1-5, with 10 bases identical to TRBD1. The CDR3 is made up of 15 amino acids. From germline, CDR1 is LNHDA and CDR2 SQIVND (reference sequence). Trimming at V came to 6 bases and at J to 6 bases, leaving 8 bases not matched to a gene. This CDR3 is CASSSRGQGSQPQHF. DNA for the CDR3: TGTGCCAGTAGCTCGAGGGGACAGGGGTCTCAGCCCCAGCATTTT.

The chain uses TRBV5-1 and TRBJ1-3, with D unresolved. Trimming took 0 bases from V and 0 from J, leaving 10 bases between them. CDR1 is SGHRS and CDR2 is YFSETQ in the germline V gene. CDR3 length equals 16 residues. CDR3 coding DNA: TGCGCCAGCAGCTTGGGGGAGATTAACTCTGGAAACACCATATATTTT. It specifies CASSLGEINSGNTIYF.

The chain uses TRBV19 and TRBJ2-6; 7 bases align to TRBD1. The CDR3 is made up of 16 amino acids. After removal of 5 bases from V and 2 bases from J, the junction contained 6 bases not matched to a gene. Germline lookup yields CDR1 LNHDA and CDR2 SQIVND (reference sequence). CDR3 nucleotide sequence: TGTGCCAGTAGTCCAAGGACAGGACCTGGGGCCAACGTCCTGACTTTC. Translated, it gives CASSPRTGPGANVLTF.

V is TRBV5-5 and J is TRBJ2-7, with a tentative D call TRBD2 (5 bases). The V end was cut by 4 bases, the J end by 1 base, with 9 bases between. The germline CDR1 and CDR2 sequences are SGHKS and YYEKEE (reference sequence). This CDR3 comprises 13 residues. The CDR3 is CASSQTSSYEQYF. In nucleotides, the CDR3 is TGTGCCAGCAGCCAAACTAGTTCCTACGAGCAGTACTTC.